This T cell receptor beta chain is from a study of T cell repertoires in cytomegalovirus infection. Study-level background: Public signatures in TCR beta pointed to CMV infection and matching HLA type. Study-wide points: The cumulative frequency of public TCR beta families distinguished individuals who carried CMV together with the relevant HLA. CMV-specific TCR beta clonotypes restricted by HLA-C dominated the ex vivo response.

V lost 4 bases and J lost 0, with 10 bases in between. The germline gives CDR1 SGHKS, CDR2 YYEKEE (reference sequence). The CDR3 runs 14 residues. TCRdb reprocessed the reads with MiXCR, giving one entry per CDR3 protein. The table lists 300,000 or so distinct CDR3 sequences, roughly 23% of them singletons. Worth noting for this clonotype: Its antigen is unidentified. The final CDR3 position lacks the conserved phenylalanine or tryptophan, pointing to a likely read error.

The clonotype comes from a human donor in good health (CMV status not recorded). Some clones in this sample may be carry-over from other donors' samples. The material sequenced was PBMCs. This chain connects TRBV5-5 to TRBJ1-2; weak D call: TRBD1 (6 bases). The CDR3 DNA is TGTGCCAGCAGCCCCGGACAGTCTAACTATGGCTACACCCTC. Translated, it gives CASSPGQSNYGYTL.